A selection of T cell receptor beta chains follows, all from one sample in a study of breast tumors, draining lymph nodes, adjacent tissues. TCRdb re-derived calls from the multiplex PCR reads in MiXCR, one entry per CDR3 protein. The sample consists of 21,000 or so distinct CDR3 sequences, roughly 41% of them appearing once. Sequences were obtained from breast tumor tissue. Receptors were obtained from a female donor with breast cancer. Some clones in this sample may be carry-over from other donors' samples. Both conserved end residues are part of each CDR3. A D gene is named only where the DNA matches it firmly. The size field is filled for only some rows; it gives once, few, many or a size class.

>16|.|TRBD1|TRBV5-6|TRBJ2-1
TGTGCCAGCAGACGACTCGGACAGGGGAGTAAGGATGAGCAGTTCTTC
CASRRLGQGSKDEQFF
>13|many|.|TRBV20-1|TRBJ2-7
TGCAGTTCAAACCTGGGAGGTCTCCTAAGGCAGTACTTC
CSSNLGGLLRQYF
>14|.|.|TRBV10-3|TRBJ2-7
TGTGCCATCAGTGACACGTTAGGGACCTACGAGCAGTACTTC
CAISDTLGTYEQYF
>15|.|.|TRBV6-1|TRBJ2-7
TGTGCCAGCAGTGAAGCGTGGAGGGGGCTGTACGAGCAGTACTTC
CASSEAWRGLYEQYF
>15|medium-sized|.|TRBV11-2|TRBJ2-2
TGTGCCAGCAGACCCACAGGGAGGGACACCGGGGAGCTGTTTTTT
CASRPTGRDTGELFF
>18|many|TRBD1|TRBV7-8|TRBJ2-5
TGTGCCAGCAGCATTCAACGAGGGACAGGGGGTAATCAAGAGACCCAGTACTTC
CASSIQRGTGGNQETQYF
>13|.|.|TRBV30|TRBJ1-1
TGTGCCTGGACTGGGGTTATGGCCACTGAAGCTTTCTTT
CAWTGVMATEAFF
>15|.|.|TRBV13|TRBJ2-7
TGTGCCAGCAGTGGAGGGACAAAAAACTCCTACGAGCAGTACTTC
CASSGGTKNSYEQYF
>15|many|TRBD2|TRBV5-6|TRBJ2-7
TGTGCCAGCAGCGTCTCCGGGACTAGCGTCAACGAGCAGTACTTC
CASSVSGTSVNEQYF
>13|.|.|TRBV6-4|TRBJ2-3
TGCGCCAGCAGTAACCTTATGAGAAATACGCAGTATTTT
CASSNLMRNTQYF
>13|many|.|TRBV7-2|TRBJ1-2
TGTGCCAGCAGCTTAGGGGGCAGCTATGGCTACACCTTC
CASSLGGSYGYTF
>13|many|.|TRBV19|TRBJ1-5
TGTGCCACAAACGGACAGATTAATCAGCCCCAGCATTTT
CATNGQINQPQHF
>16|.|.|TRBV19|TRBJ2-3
TGTGCCAGTAGTCACCTCCGGGGGCCGAATAGACATACGCAGTATTTT
CASSHLRGPNRHTQYF
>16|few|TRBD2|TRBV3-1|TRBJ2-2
TGTGCCAGCAGCCTTTTAGGGACTAGAAACTCCGGGGAGCTGTTTTTT
CASSLLGTRNSGELFF
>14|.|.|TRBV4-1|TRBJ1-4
TGCGCCAGCAGCTACAGGGACGGTAATGAAAAACTGTTTTTT
CASSYRDGNEKLFF
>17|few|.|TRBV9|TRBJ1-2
TGTGCCAGCACCGACTCGGGACACCCGACCGGGGGATATGGCTACACCTTC
CASTDSGHPTGGYGYTF
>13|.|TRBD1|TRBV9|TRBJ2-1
TGTGCCAGCAGCACGGGACAGTACAATGAGCAGTTCTTC
CASSTGQYNEQFF
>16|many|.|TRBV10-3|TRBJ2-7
TGTGCCATCAGTGAGGGCAGGGTTGACGCATTGTACGAGCAGTACTTC
CAISEGRVDALYEQYF
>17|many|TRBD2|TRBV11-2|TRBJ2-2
TGTGCCAGCAGTCCAACGTTACTAGCGGAGAACACCGGGGAGCTGTTTTTT
CASSPTLLAENTGELFF
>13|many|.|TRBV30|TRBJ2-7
TGTGCCTGGCGGCAGGGGAACTCCTACGAGCAGTACTTC
CAWRQGNSYEQYF
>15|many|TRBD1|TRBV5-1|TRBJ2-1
TGCGCCAGCAGCCCCTGGGACAGCCTTGGCAATGAGCAGTTCTTC
CASSPWDSLGNEQFF
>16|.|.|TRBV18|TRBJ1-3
TGTGCCAGCTCGCTCCAGGGGTTTTTCTCTGGAAACACCATATATTTT
CASSLQGFFSGNTIYF
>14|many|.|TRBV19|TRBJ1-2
TGTGCCAGTAGTATTGAGTCGGGGGCGCGTGGCTACACCTTC
CASSIESGARGYTF
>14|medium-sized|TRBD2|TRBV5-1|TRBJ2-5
TGCGCCAGCAGCCTGAGACTAGCGTGGGAGACCCAGTACTTC
CASSLRLAWETQYF
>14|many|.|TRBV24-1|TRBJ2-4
TGTGCCACCAGTGAATTTGACAGGGAGGGCATTCAGTACTTC
CATSEFDREGIQYF
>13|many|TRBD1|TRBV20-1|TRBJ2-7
TGCAGTGCCGAAGGACAGGATTCCTACGAGCAGTACTTC
CSAEGQDSYEQYF
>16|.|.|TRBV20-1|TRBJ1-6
TGCAGTGCTAGTTCCGGGATAGGGAGGAGGAATTCACCCCTCCACTTT
CSASSGIGRRNSPLHF
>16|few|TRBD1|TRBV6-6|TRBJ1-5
TGTGCCAGCACCTTACTCACAGGGGATAGCAATCAGCCCCAGCATTTT
CASTLLTGDSNQPQHF
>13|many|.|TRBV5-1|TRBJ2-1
TGCGCCAGCAGCTTGGTGGGGGGCCATGAGCAGTTCTTC
CASSLVGGHEQFF
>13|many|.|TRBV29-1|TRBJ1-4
TGCAGCGCAAGAATAGGGAGGGGTGAAAAACTGTTTTTT
CSARIGRGEKLFF
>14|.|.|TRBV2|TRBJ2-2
TGTGCCAGCAGTGAAGCCCTAGCGACTAGGGAGCTGTTTTTT
CASSEALATRELFF
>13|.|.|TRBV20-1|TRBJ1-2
TGCAGTGCTAGAGAGGCTAGGGGAGAAGGCTACACCTTC
CSAREARGEGYTF
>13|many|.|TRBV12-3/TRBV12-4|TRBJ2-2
TGTGCCAGCAGGAAAGACTCCCCCGGGGAGCTGTTTTTT
CASRKDSPGELFF
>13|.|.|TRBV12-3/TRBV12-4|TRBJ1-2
TGTGCCAGCAGTTTAAGGGCTAACTATGGCTACACCTTC
CASSLRANYGYTF
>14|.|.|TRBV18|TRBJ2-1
TGTGCCAGCTCACCGGATATAGGGTTGCATGAGCAGTTCTTC
CASSPDIGLHEQFF
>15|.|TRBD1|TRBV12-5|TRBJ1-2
TGTGCTAGTGGTTTGTGGGACAGGGCAACTTATGGCTACACCTTC
CASGLWDRATYGYTF
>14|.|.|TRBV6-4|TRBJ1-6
TGTGCCAGCAGTGTTACAGGGCGAAATTCACCCCTCCACTTT
CASSVTGRNSPLHF
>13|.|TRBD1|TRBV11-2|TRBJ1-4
TGTGCCAGCATGCCGGGACAGGGTGGAAAACTGTTTTTT
CASMPGQGGKLFF
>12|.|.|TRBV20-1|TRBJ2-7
TGCAGTGCTAGAGAAGACTACTACGAGCAGTACTTC
CSAREDYYEQYF
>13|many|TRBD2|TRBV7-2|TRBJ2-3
TGTGCCAGCAGCCCACTAGCGACCCTGGGGCAGTATTTT
CASSPLATLGQYF
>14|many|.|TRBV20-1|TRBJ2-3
TGCAGTGCTAGAGTGGCGTCGAGCACAGATACGCAGTATTTT
CSARVASSTDTQYF
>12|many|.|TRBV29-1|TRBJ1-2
TGCAGCGCCCTACAGGGATCTTTGGGCTACACCTTC
CSALQGSLGYTF
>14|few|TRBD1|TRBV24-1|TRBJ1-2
TGTGCCACCAGTGATATGGACAGGATCTATGGCTACACCTTC
CATSDMDRIYGYTF
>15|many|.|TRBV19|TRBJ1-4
TGTGCCAGTAGTTTCAGGACAGCAACTAATGAAAAACTGTTTTTT
CASSFRTATNEKLFF
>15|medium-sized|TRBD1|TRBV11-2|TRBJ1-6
TGTGCCAGCAGCCACGGGACAGGGGTTTATTCACCCCTCCACTTT
CASSHGTGVYSPLHF
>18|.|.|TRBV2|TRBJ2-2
TGTGCCAGCAGTGATACCCAACCAAGTGTAGGCAACACCGGGGAGCTGTTTTTT
CASSDTQPSVGNTGELFF